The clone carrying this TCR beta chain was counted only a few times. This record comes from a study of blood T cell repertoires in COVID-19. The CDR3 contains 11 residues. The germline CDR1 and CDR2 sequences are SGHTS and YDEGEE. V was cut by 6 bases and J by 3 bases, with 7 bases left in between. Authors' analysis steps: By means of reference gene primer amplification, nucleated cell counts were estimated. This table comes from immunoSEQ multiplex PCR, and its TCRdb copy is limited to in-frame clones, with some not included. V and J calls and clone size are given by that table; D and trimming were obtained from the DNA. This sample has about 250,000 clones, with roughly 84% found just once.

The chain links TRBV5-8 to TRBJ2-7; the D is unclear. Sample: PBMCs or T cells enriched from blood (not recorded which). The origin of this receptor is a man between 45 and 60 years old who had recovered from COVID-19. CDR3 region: CASTQNYEQYF. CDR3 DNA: TGTGCCAGCACGCAGAACTACGAGCAGTACTTC.